The 8 T cell receptor beta chains reported below all come from one sample, sequenced in a study of technical replicates of blood from several donors (dated by TCRdb to 2015 to 2018). Library method: the immunoSEQ multiplex PCR assay. TCRdb holds this immuneACCESS table with in-frame rearrangements only. Some clones are missing; in checked studies, unresolved V genes explain under half, and the rest has no known cause. In all, the sample holds about 88,000 clones, and around 94% of those were seen once. Of the sample, about 0.23% falls within the top ten clones. Sequencing input: T cells isolated from PBMCs. These receptors originate from a human donor in good health.

This chain joins TRBV29-1 and TRBJ2-1; 12 positions agree with TRBD2. The CDR3 covers 16 residues. Germline lookup yields CDR1 SQVTM and CDR2 ANQGSEA. Trimming removed 6 bases from V and 6 bases from J; junction bases left unmatched: 12. The DNA for the CDR3 is TGCAGCGTGGCCGCCCCTAGCGGGGGGGTCGGCAATGAGCAGTTCTTC. Its protein is CSVAAPSGGVGNEQFF.

The chain combines TRBV9 with TRBJ1-5, with D perhaps TRBD1 (5 bases). The CDR3 sequence is 15 residues long. Germline lookup yields CDR1 SGDLS and CDR2 YYNGEE. V was pared by 0 bases and J by 2 bases, with 9 bases between. Here the CDR3 reads CASSVGQGGNQPQHF. The CDR3 DNA is TGTGCCAGCAGCGTAGGGCAGGGTGGCAATCAGCCCCAGCATTTT.

V gene TRBV11-2 combines with J gene TRBJ1-2; a possible D gene is TRBD1 (5 bases). Germline lookup yields CDR1 SGHAT and CDR2 FQNNGV. The V gene lost 0 bases and the J gene lost 5 bases, with 10 bases spanning the gap. The CDR3 is 14 residues long. The CDR3 DNA is TGTGCCAGCAGCTTAGAGGCGGGGGATTATGGCTACACCTTC. Amino acid sequence: CASSLEAGDYGYTF.

V gene TRBV30 combines with J gene TRBJ2-1; D unresolved. The germline gives CDR1 GTSNPN, CDR2 SVGIG (reference sequence). The V gene lost 0 bases and the J gene lost 10 bases, with 10 bases spanning the gap. The CDR3 has 12 amino acids. The CDR3: CAWSVGSQEQFF. CDR3 sequence (DNA): TGTGCCTGGAGTGTCGGTAGCCAGGAGCAGTTCTTC.

V usage is TRBV2 and J usage is TRBJ2-3, with a tentative D call TRBD1 (5 bases). V gave up 6 bases and J gave up 0 bases, with 19 bases separating them. The CDR3 spans 17 residues. The germline V gene encodes CDR1 SNHLY and CDR2 FYNNEI. CDR3 coding DNA: TGTGCCAGCAGGCCCTTAGTACAGGAATCTAGCACAGATACGCAGTATTTT. This sequence encodes CASRPLVQESSTDTQYF.

This clone appeared a single time. The CDR3 coding sequence is TGTGCCAGCAGCTTAAGGGACAGCTACGAGCAGTACTTC. Translating gives CASSLRDSYEQYF. The chain combines TRBV7-9 with TRBJ2-7; 7 bases align to TRBD1. The CDR3 length is 13 residues. Germline loops: CDR1 SEHNR, CDR2 FQNEAQ (reference sequence). V shed 2 bases and J 3 bases; nucleotides not matched to a gene: 1.

This chain joins TRBV27 and TRBJ1-1; maybe TRBD1 (6 bases). V lost 6 bases and J lost 5, with 19 bases in between. The CDR3 runs to 15 residues. Per germline, CDR1 MNHEY and CDR2 SMNVEV (reference sequence). This chain's CDR3 is CASRPYRELLTEAFF. The CDR3 bases are TGTGCCAGCAGGCCATACAGGGAGCTGTTAACTGAAGCTTTCTTT.

The J gene is TRBJ1-5, the V gene TRBV30; TRBD1 matches 9 bases. V dropped 1 base and J dropped 5; count of bases not matched to a gene: 6. The germline V gene has CDR1 GTSNPN and CDR2 SVGIG (reference sequence). There are 15 residues in the CDR3. CDR3 sequence: CAWSATGGSYQPQHF. The CDR3 DNA follows: TGTGCCTGGAGTGCGACAGGGGGTAGTTATCAGCCCCAGCATTTT.